A selection of T cell receptor beta chains follows, all from one sample in a study of blood T cells in healthy people across ages. TCRdb reprocessed the 5' RACE reads via MiXCR and lists one record per CDR3 protein. The sample lists 450,000 to 700,000 distinct CDR3 sequences, approximately 25% occurring once. Sequences were obtained from blood. These receptors were taken from an older woman in good health. Each CDR3 is given with its conserved first and last residue. D genes are given only for firm matches. Only some rows state a clone size, as once, few, many or a class for expanded clones.

V	D	J	size	DNA	CDR3
TRBV29-1	TRBD1	TRBJ2-3	.	TGCGGGACAGGGGGGTTGGGAGATACGCAGTATTTT	CGTGGLGDTQYF
TRBV12-3/TRBV12-4	.	TRBJ1-5	few	TGTGCCAGCAGTTTAGCGGTTACAGGCGGTCGCAATCAGCCCCAGCATTTT	CASSLAVTGGRNQPQHF
TRBV20-1	.	TRBJ2-3	few	TGCAGTGCTAGAGATCCTCTTAGGGGGGGAGGAGATACGCAGTATTTT	CSARDPLRGGGDTQYF
TRBV6-2/TRBV6-3	TRBD1	TRBJ1-5	few	TGTGCCAGCAGTTACGACAGGGAAGGTCAGCCCCAGCATTTT	CASSYDREGQPQHF
TRBV12-3/TRBV12-4	.	TRBJ1-1	many	TGTGCCAGCAGTTTACGGGGGGAAGCTTTCTTT	CASSLRGEAFF
TRBV5-1	.	TRBJ1-2	.	TGCGCCAGCAGCTTGGAGGGAAGGAGCTATGGCTACACCTTC	CASSLEGRSYGYTF
TRBV7-2	.	TRBJ2-3	few	TGTGCCAGTGTGCTAGATAAGGGCACAGATACGCAGTATTTT	CASVLDKGTDTQYF
TRBV29-1	.	TRBJ2-7	.	TGCAGCGCAAGGTGGTCGTCCGAGCAGTACTTC	CSARWSSEQYF
TRBV4-1	TRBD2	TRBJ2-5	.	TGCGCCAGCAGCCCTTTCCTAGCGGGGGGGCAAGAGACCCAGTACTTC	CASSPFLAGGQETQYF
TRBV12-5	.	TRBJ2-7	few	TGTGCTAGTGGTTTGCTCGGCGGCCTCTACGAGCAGTACTTC	CASGLLGGLYEQYF
TRBV7-6	TRBD1	TRBJ2-2	few	TGTGCCAGCAGCCCACAGGGGGCGCGGGCCGGGGAGCTGTTTTTT	CASSPQGARAGELFF
TRBV11-2	.	TRBJ2-1	few	TGTGCCAGCAGCTACCAATACAATGAGCAGTTCTTC	CASSYQYNEQFF
TRBV5-8	.	TRBJ1-5	once	TGTGCCAGCAGCTTGGGCCGGGACCCGAATCAGCCCCAGCATTTT	CASSLGRDPNQPQHF
TRBV7-2	.	TRBJ1-4	few	TGTGCCAGCAGCTTCGGAGGGGCGCGGGGTGAAAAACTGTTTTTT	CASSFGGARGEKLFF
TRBV6-5	.	TRBJ2-6	few	TGTGCCAGCACGATGAGGGCGGAACGCTCTGGGGCCAACGTCCTGACTTTC	CASTMRAERSGANVLTF
TRBV11-1	TRBD1	TRBJ1-6	.	TGTGCCAGCAGCTTCGGACAGGGGGGTTCACCCCTCCACTTT	CASSFGQGGSPLHF
TRBV24-1	.	TRBJ2-1	few	TGTGCCACCAGTGACCTAGTTTCGACCGAGTACAATGAGCAGTTCTTC	CATSDLVSTEYNEQFF
TRBV11-1	TRBD1	TRBJ1-4	.	TGTGCCAGCAGCTTAACCGGGACAGGGGGCGCCGATGAAAAACTGTTTTTT	CASSLTGTGGADEKLFF
TRBV12-3/TRBV12-4	TRBD2	TRBJ2-5	few	TGTGCCAGCAGATCGGGGGGGCGGGAGACCCAGTACTTC	CASRSGGRETQYF
TRBV3-1	TRBD1	TRBJ2-7	.	TGTGCCAGCAGCCAAGGACAGGGCCTCTCCTACGAGCAGTACTTC	CASSQGQGLSYEQYF
TRBV7-3	.	TRBJ1-6	.	TGTGCCAGCAGCTTTGATGGAGATTTTAATTCACCCCTCCACTTT	CASSFDGDFNSPLHF
TRBV7-9	.	TRBJ2-7	.	TGTGCCAGCAGCGCAAGTCCAGGGGAATACTTC	CASSASPGEYF
TRBV12-5	.	TRBJ2-2	.	TGTGCTAGTGGTTTCGAGAGGGGCGATCGGTTCCCCCGGGAGCTGTTTTTT	CASGFERGDRFPRELFF
TRBV14	.	TRBJ1-2	few	TGTGCCAGCAGCCTCGGTTGGAGGGGGGGACTTACAGCTAACTATGGCTACACCTTC	CASSLGWRGGLTANYGYTF
TRBV7-3	TRBD2	TRBJ2-1	.	TGTGCCAGCAGCTTCTCAGCGGGGGGGTGGAATGAGCAGTTCTTC	CASSFSAGGWNEQFF
TRBV7-2	.	TRBJ1-6	.	TGTGCCAGCAGCTTACAGGGGCTGGGTAATTCACCCCTCCACTTT	CASSLQGLGNSPLHF
TRBV20-1	.	TRBJ2-2	.	TGCAGTGCTAGAAAGACCTACACCGGGGAGCTGTTTTTT	CSARKTYTGELFF
TRBV7-2	TRBD2	TRBJ2-5	.	TGTGCCAGCAGCTTAGGGGGTGGGGCGGGGGACCAAGAGACCCAGTACTTC	CASSLGGGAGDQETQYF
TRBV10-2	.	TRBJ2-7	few	TGCGCCAGCAATCCGAGAGGTCAGGGAGTTCTTTACGAGCAGTACTTC	CASNPRGQGVLYEQYF
TRBV2	TRBD1	TRBJ1-1	few	TGTGCCAGCGGGGTAGGGGGCGGGACTGAAGCTTTCTTT	CASGVGGGTEAFF
TRBV4-2	TRBD1	TRBJ2-1	.	TGTGCCAGCAGCCGAGAAGGGACAGGCAATGAGCAGTTCTTC	CASSREGTGNEQFF
TRBV20-1	.	TRBJ2-1	few	TGCAGTGCTCATCAGTCCCCCAACTCCTACAATGAGCAGTTCTTC	CSAHQSPNSYNEQFF
TRBV6-2/TRBV6-3	.	TRBJ2-7	few	TGTGCCAGCAGTTACTACGAGAGGAACTACGAGCAGTACTTC	CASSYYERNYEQYF
TRBV11-2	.	TRBJ1-2	.	TGTGCCAGCAGCTTTGAGGGGACGGCTAACTATGGCTACACCTTC	CASSFEGTANYGYTF
TRBV20-1	.	TRBJ1-1	few	TGCAGTCCATTCCAACAGGGTCGGATAAACACTGAAGCTTTCTTT	CSPFQQGRINTEAFF
TRBV12-3/TRBV12-4	TRBD1	TRBJ1-1	.	TGTGCCAGCAGCCGGGGACAGGGGGAGGCTGAAGCTTTCTTT	CASSRGQGEAEAFF
TRBV7-2	.	TRBJ1-1	few	TGTGCCAGCAGCTCTGACCGAGCGGCCGCTTTCTTT	CASSSDRAAAFF
TRBV4-3	.	TRBJ2-5	few	TGCGCCAGCAGCCAAGAACCCCTGGAGGAGACCCAGTACTTC	CASSQEPLEETQYF
TRBV3-1	.	TRBJ2-1	.	TGTGCCAGCAGGGATGCAGGGGGGGGATTCTACAATGAGCAGTTCTTC	CASRDAGGGFYNEQFF
TRBV10-3	TRBD2	TRBJ2-3	once	TGTGCCATCAGTGATAGGACTAGCGGGGACACAGATACGCAGTATTTT	CAISDRTSGDTDTQYF
TRBV7-2	.	TRBJ2-2	few	TGTGCCAGCAGCTTTCGGGGTAGCACCGGGGAGCTGTTTTTT	CASSFRGSTGELFF
TRBV5-1	.	TRBJ1-2	.	TGCGCCAGCACCAATCTTGGGGGCGGACACGCCTATGGCTACACCTTC	CASTNLGGGHAYGYTF
TRBV20-1	TRBD1	TRBJ2-4	.	TGCAGTGCTAGAGTGGCGGCGGCGGACAGGCTTACGTACTTC	CSARVAAADRLTYF
TRBV28	TRBD1	TRBJ1-4	.	TGTGCCAGCAGTTCCCCCGGGACAGGGGGCAGGGCTAATGAAAAACTGTTTTTT	CASSSPGTGGRANEKLFF
TRBV4-2	TRBD1	TRBJ1-1	.	TGTGCCAGCAGCGAACTTGGACAGGGAGGTACTGAAGCTTTCTTT	CASSELGQGGTEAFF
TRBV9	.	TRBJ1-3	.	TGTGCCAGCAGCCCCGCAGGGAGAGGAAACACCATATATTTT	CASSPAGRGNTIYF
TRBV6-5	.	TRBJ1-4	few	TGTGCCAGCAGTTCCCAGGGAGCGGGAGGTGAAAAACTGTTTTTT	CASSSQGAGGEKLFF
TRBV7-2	TRBD1	TRBJ1-1	.	TGTGCCAGCAGCTTGCCCGACAGGGGGAACACTGAAGCTTTCTTT	CASSLPDRGNTEAFF
TRBV20-1	TRBD2	TRBJ2-3	.	TGCAGTGCTAGTCAACGGGGGGGCACAGATACGCAGTATTTT	CSASQRGGTDTQYF
TRBV6-5	.	TRBJ1-6	.	TGTGCCAGCAGTTATACGGCGGGCAGGAGCTCCTATAATTCACCCCTCCACTTT	CASSYTAGRSSYNSPLHF
TRBV29-1	.	TRBJ1-4	few	TGCAGCGTCCGCGGGGCTCATGAAAAACTGTTTTTT	CSVRGAHEKLFF
TRBV6-5	.	TRBJ1-3	.	TGTGCCAGCAGTTACTCGAGTGAAAACACCATATATTTT	CASSYSSENTIYF
TRBV24-1	TRBD1	TRBJ1-5	.	TGTGCCACCAGTGATTTGTTAGACAGGGTGAGCAATCAGCCCCAGCATTTT	CATSDLLDRVSNQPQHF
TRBV7-2	TRBD2	TRBJ2-1	.	TGTGCCAGCAGCTTAGCCGCACTAGCGGGGGGGACTGAGCAGTTCTTC	CASSLAALAGGTEQFF